The 22 T cell receptor beta chains reported below all come from one sample, sequenced in a study of blood T cell repertoires in COVID-19. Assay used: immunoSEQ multiplex PCR; TCRdb lists only in-frame clones, some missing. The sample yields more than 90,000 clones, roughly 85% seen once. Sequencing was done on a sample of peripheral blood. These receptors were collected from a woman in her sixties or seventies with active or convalescent COVID-19.

V usage is TRBV12-3 or TRBV12-4 and J usage is TRBJ1-4; D possibly corresponds to TRBD1 (6 bases). V lost 6 bases and J lost 3, with 8 bases in between. CDR3 size: 13 residues. Here the CDR3 DNA reads TGTGCCAGCAGGGACAGTTCTAATGAAAAACTGTTTTTT. Its protein is CASRDSSNEKLFF.

This clone was counted a single time. This chain connects TRBV10-2 to TRBJ2-2, with 7 bases matching TRBD2. The CDR3 is made up of 14 amino acids. V shed 6 bases and J 5 bases; nucleotides not matched to a gene: 6. The germline gives CDR1 WSHSY, CDR2 SAAADI. CDR3 bases: TGCGCCAGCAGGTCGGGAGCGGGGACCGGGGAGCTGTTTTTT. Amino acids: CASRSGAGTGELFF.

The genes are TRBV28 and TRBJ2-7, with TRBD1 matching 9 bases. CDR3 size: 14 residues. V lost 8 bases, J lost 4 bases, and 9 bases stayed unmatched. CDR1 MDHEN and CDR2 SYDVKM come from the germline V gene. The CDR3 DNA reads as TGTGCCAGCCAGACCGGGACAGGGATATACGAGCAGTACTTC. Translating it yields CASQTGTGIYEQYF.

J is TRBJ1-1 and V is TRBV27, with D perhaps TRBD1 (6 bases). The V gene lost 10 bases and the J gene lost 0 bases, with 21 bases spanning the gap. The CDR3 spans 16 residues. CDR1 and CDR2 (germline): MNHEY, SMNVEV (reference sequence). The CDR3 reads CANNIRGFRLNTEAFF. The DNA of the CDR3 is TGTGCCAACAATATAAGGGGGTTTCGCTTGAACACTGAAGCTTTCTTT.

The chain joins TRBV6-2 or TRBV6-3 to TRBJ2-6; the match to TRBD2 covers 9 bases. The CDR3 totals 17 residues. Trimming took 0 bases from V and 12 from J; bases not matched to a gene: 12. Germline V CDR1 and CDR2: MNHEY, SVGEGT. CDR3 coding DNA: TGTGCCAGCAGTTACTCAAGTGCTACGCTAGCGGGATTCGTCCTGACTTTC. Translated: CASSYSSATLAGFVLTF.

The CDR3 protein is CASSVGLAGGHNEQFF. In DNA form, the CDR3 reads TGTGCCAGCAGCGTCGGACTAGCGGGAGGACACAATGAGCAGTTCTTC. This chain joins TRBV5-6 and TRBJ2-1; 14 bases fit TRBD2. Per germline, CDR1 SGHDT and CDR2 YYEEEE. With V trimmed by 4 bases and J by 5 bases, 5 bases remained unmatched. The CDR3 loop spans 16 amino acids.

This clone was picked up one time. V is TRBV28 and J is TRBJ1-2; 8 bases match TRBD1. V gave up 7 bases and J gave up 4 bases; unmatched junction bases: 8. CDR3 length equals 14 residues. Germline lookup yields CDR1 MDHEN and CDR2 SYDVKM. The CDR3 reads CASTGQAPLYGYTF. In DNA form, the CDR3 reads TGTGCCAGCACGGGACAGGCGCCTCTCTATGGCTACACCTTC.

The V call is TRBV19, the J call TRBJ2-2, with a possible D match to TRBD1 (5 bases). V was trimmed by 5 bases and J by 4 bases, leaving 17 bases between them. CDR3 size: 16 residues. Per the germline V gene, CDR1 is LNHDA and CDR2 is SQIVND (reference sequence). The CDR3 spells CASSYLGQGGTGELFF. The CDR3 nucleotides are TGTGCCAGTAGTTACCTCGGGCAGGGCGGCACCGGGGAGCTGTTTTTT.

The CDR3 loop reads CASSLYRTGRETQYF. The CDR3 bases are TGTGCCAGCAGCTTGTATCGGACAGGGAGGGAGACCCAGTACTTC. The chain couples TRBV5-8 to TRBJ2-5; 8 bases are a match to TRBD1. V lost 1 base to trimming and J lost 5 bases; unmatched junction nucleotides: 7. The CDR3 consists of 15 residues. CDR1 is SGHTS, CDR2 YDEGEE, per germline. The whole variable domain, remainder taken from reference TRBV5-8 and TRBJ2-5, is EAGVTQSPTHLIKTRGQQATLRCSPISGHTSVYWYQQALGLGLQFLLWYDEGEERNRGNFPPRFSGRQFPNYSSELNVNALELEDSALYLCASSLYRTGRETQYFGPGTRLLVL.

V usage is TRBV3-1 (or the pseudogene TRBV3-2) and J usage is TRBJ1-6; 7 nucleotides match TRBD1. The germline gives CDR1 LGHDT, CDR2 YNNKEL (reference sequence). The CDR3 loop spans 14 amino acids. The trim removed 3 bases at V and 9 bases at J, leaving 5 bases unmatched. The CDR3 DNA reads as TGTGCCAGCAGCCATGAGGGACAGCTTTCACCCCTCCACTTT. Protein product: CASSHEGQLSPLHF.

DNA of the CDR3: TGTGCCAGCAGGGAACAGGGCCAAGAGACCCAGTACTTC. Translating gives CASREQGQETQYF. The genes are TRBV28 and TRBJ2-5; D possibly corresponds to TRBD1 (6 bases). Germline V lookup: CDR1 MDHEN, CDR2 SYDVKM. Trimming took off 6 bases at V and 1 base at J, with 9 bases between the two ends. There are 13 residues in the CDR3.

V gene TRBV9 combines with J gene TRBJ2-1; the match to TRBD2 covers 14 bases. The CDR3 is 16 residues long. CDR1 and CDR2 from the germline V gene are SGDLS and YYNGEE. The V segment lost 4 bases and the J segment 7 bases; nucleotides outside the gene matches: 7. CDR3 sequence reads: CASSPRLAGGLNEQFF. The CDR3 region has the DNA TGTGCCAGCAGCCCAAGACTAGCGGGAGGGCTAAATGAGCAGTTCTTC.

V is TRBV15 and J is TRBJ2-1; 11 bases are shared with TRBD2. The V gene end was trimmed by 1 base and the J gene end by 6 bases; junction bases not matched to a gene: 11. This CDR3 comprises 18 residues. Per germline, CDR1 LNHNV and CDR2 YYDKDF (reference sequence). CDR3 nucleotides: TGTGCCACCAGCAGAGTTGGTTCGGTAGCGGGGGGGCGCAATGAGCAGTTCTTC. Translating it yields CATSRVGSVAGGRNEQFF.

The chain joins TRBV7-9 to TRBJ1-5, with D possibly TRBD1 on 6 matching bases. Germline V lookup: CDR1 SEHNR, CDR2 FQNEAQ (reference sequence). The length of the CDR3 is 14 residues. V dropped 2 bases and J dropped 1 base, with 6 bases sitting between them. The CDR3 spells CASSLQGSNQPQHF. The CDR3 coding sequence is TGTGCCAGCAGCTTACAGGGGAGCAATCAGCCCCAGCATTTT.

The V gene is TRBV7-2, the J gene TRBJ2-7, with 8 bases aligning to TRBD2. The CDR3 has 16 amino acids. Germline V CDR1 and CDR2: SGHTA, FQGNSA. V lost 5 bases to trimming and J lost 0 bases; unmatched junction nucleotides: 9. The CDR3 protein is CASSAGLVGSSYEQYF. The CDR3 nucleotides are TGTGCCAGCAGCGCGGGACTAGTGGGGAGCTCCTACGAGCAGTACTTC.

This clone was observed a single time. The chain recombines TRBV5-1 with TRBJ1-2; D is perhaps TRBD1 (5 bases). Germline V lookup: CDR1 SGHRS, CDR2 YFSETQ. Trimming removed 5 bases at V and 3 bases at J, with 14 bases between. CDR3 length: 14 residues. The CDR3 reads CASSQNSGDYGYTF. CDR3 in DNA: TGCGCCAGCAGTCAAAATTCGGGGGACTATGGCTACACCTTC.

The CDR3 loop reads CASSRQGGQPQHF. In nucleotides, the CDR3 is TGTGCCAGCAGTAGACAGGGTGGTCAGCCCCAGCATTTT. The chain recombines TRBV25-1 with TRBJ1-5; TRBD1 matches at 7 bases. In germline, CDR1 is MGHDK, CDR2 SYGVNS. The V and J ends lost 5 bases and 6 bases, in that order; junction bases with no gene match: 4. The CDR3 contains 13 residues.

The V call is TRBV11-2, the J call TRBJ2-1; 8 nucleotides align to TRBD2. CDR3 length: 14 amino acids. V lost 5 bases, J lost 7 bases, and 7 bases stayed unmatched. The V gene's germline CDR1 is SGHAT and CDR2 FQNNGV. CDR3 DNA sequence: TGTGCCAGCAGCGTCGGGAGGGACGAAAATGAGCAGTTCTTC. Its protein product is CASSVGRDENEQFF.

V and J are TRBV7-9 and TRBJ1-2; no clear D gene. Germline CDR1 and CDR2: SEHNR and FQNEAQ (reference sequence). CDR3 length equals 15 residues. Trimming left V 5 bases short and J 4 bases short, with 17 bases between. CDR3 nucleotides: TGTGCCAGCAGCCCGATCGTCGCCAGAGGCTATGGCTACACCTTC. Its translation is CASSPIVARGYGYTF. Combining the CDR3 with reference TRBV7-9 and TRBJ1-2 gives the whole variable domain DTGVSQNPRHKITKRGQNVTFRCDPISEHNRLYWYRQTLGQGPEFLTYFQNEAQLEKSRLLSDRFSAERPKGSFSTLEIQRTEQGDSAMYLCASSPIVARGYGYTFGSGTRLTVV.

This clone has just one count. The chain couples TRBV7-3 to TRBJ2-1; maybe TRBD1 (6 bases). CDR1 SGHTA and CDR2 FQGTGA come from the germline V gene. Between the trimmed V and J ends, which lost 5 bases and 9 bases, there was a span of 17 bases. The CDR3 sequence is 14 residues long. For the CDR3, the DNA is TGTGCCAGCAGCCCCTACTCACAGGGCAGTGAGCAGTTCTTC. This gives the protein CASSPYSQGSEQFF.

This clone has only one observation. The rearrangement joins TRBV5-1 to TRBJ2-3, with 10 bases that match TRBD2. V was clipped by 0 bases and J by 3 bases; unmatched bases: 7. The CDR3 is 17 amino acids. The germline V gene has CDR1 SGHRS and CDR2 YFSETQ. CDR3 coding DNA: TGCGCCAGCAGCTTGGGGGCTAGCGGGAGTATGACAGATACGCAGTATTTT. Translation gives CASSLGASGSMTDTQYF.

The J gene is TRBJ2-2, the V gene TRBV30; tentatively, D is TRBD1 (7 bases). The CDR3 is 14 residues long. V gave up 4 bases and J gave up 6 bases, with 15 bases separating them. Germline V gene sequence: CDR1 GTSNPN, CDR2 SVGIG (reference sequence). DNA for the CDR3: TGTGCCTGGACCCAGGGGGGTGGGGCCGGGGAGCTGTTTTTT. Protein: CAWTQGGGAGELFF.